What follows are 8 T cell receptor beta chains derived from one specimen sequenced in a study of T cell changes during pregnancy in multiple sclerosis. Libraries were prepared by immunoSEQ multiplex PCR; TCRdb keeps only in-frame clonotypes and omits some of them. The table includes tens of thousands of clones, about 92% detected once. The sequenced sample was CD4+ T cells from peripheral blood mononuclear cells, obtained in the third trimester of pregnancy. The receptors come from a female donor with multiple sclerosis, enrolled in a pregnancy study.

This chain uses TRBV7-2 with TRBJ1-4; 7 bases line up with TRBD1. This CDR3 has 13 residues. Trimming removed 5 bases from V and 7 bases from J; junction bases left unmatched: 4. Germline loops: CDR1 SGHTA, CDR2 FQGNSA. The CDR3 DNA follows: TGTGCCAGCAGCCCTACAGGGGCTGAAAAACTGTTTTTT. Its translation: CASSPTGAEKLFF.

V is TRBV11-2 and J is TRBJ2-2; 7 nucleotides agree with TRBD2. The V and J ends lost 5 bases and 0 bases, in that order; junction bases with no gene match: 6. The V gene's germline CDR1 is SGHAT and CDR2 FQNNGV. The CDR3 length is 16 residues. CDR3 protein: CASSPAGRSNTGELFF. The CDR3 region has the DNA TGTGCCAGCAGCCCAGCGGGACGCTCGAACACCGGGGAGCTGTTTTTT.

CDR3 in amino acids: CASSLSSAGSYEQYF. Written as DNA, the CDR3 is TGTGCCAGCAGCTTAAGTTCAGCGGGGTCCTACGAGCAGTACTTC. The gene calls are TRBV11-2 and TRBJ2-7; 7 bases fit TRBD2. The CDR3 is made up of 15 amino acids. V lost 2 bases and J lost 1; bases outside the gene matches: 5. From germline, CDR1 is SGHAT and CDR2 FQNNGV.

This chain joins TRBV28 and TRBJ1-2, with 8 bases matching TRBD1. Trimming took 8 bases from V and 3 from J; bases not matched to a gene: 11. Looked up from germline, CDR1 is MDHEN and CDR2 is SYDVKM. This CDR3 has 15 residues. The CDR3 loop reads CASARYYRGYYGYTF. In nucleotides, the CDR3 is TGTGCCAGCGCGCGCTACTACAGGGGGTACTATGGCTACACCTTC.

V is TRBV27 and J is TRBJ2-7, with 9 bases fitting TRBD1. From germline, CDR1 is MNHEY and CDR2 SMNVEV (reference sequence). This CDR3 region has 15 residues. J gave up 4 bases and V 4 bases, and 8 bases lay outside the gene matches. The CDR3 sequence: CASSSPDRGRYEQYF. The DNA for the CDR3 is TGTGCCAGCAGTTCCCCGGACAGGGGCCGGTACGAGCAGTACTTC.

This chain uses TRBV19 with TRBJ2-3; TRBD2 matches 8 bases. The germline V gene encodes CDR1 LNHDA and CDR2 SQIVND (reference sequence). This CDR3 has 15 residues. After removal of 4 bases from V and 3 bases from J, the junction contained 6 bases not matched to a gene. CDR3 sequence (DNA): TGTGCCAGTAGTACCGGGGGGGTCGGGACAGATACGCAGTATTTT. Translation gives CASSTGGVGTDTQYF. The whole variable domain, filled in from reference TRBV19 and TRBJ2-3, reads DGGITQSPKYLFRKEGQNVTLSCEQNLNHDAMYWYRQDPGQGLRLIYYSQIVNDFQKGDIAEGYSVSREKKESFPLTVTSAQKNPTAFYLCASSTGGVGTDTQYFGPGTRLTVL.

This chain links TRBV2 with TRBJ1-1, with D perhaps TRBD1 (5 bases). Germline V CDR1 and CDR2: SNHLY, FYNNEI. V gave up 4 bases and J gave up 3 bases, with 12 bases separating them. CDR3 length equals 14 residues. CDR3 sequence (DNA): TGTGCCAGCAGTGTGATGGGAGGGGACACTGAAGCTTTCTTT. This translates into CASSVMGGDTEAFF.

The J gene is TRBJ1-2, the V gene TRBV7-6; 7 nucleotides line up with TRBD1. The V gene end was trimmed by 5 bases and the J gene end by 4 bases; junction bases not matched to a gene: 7. CDR3 length: 14 amino acids. The germline CDR1 and CDR2 sequences are SGHVS and FNYEAQ. The CDR3 here is CASSPGQEIYGYTF. The CDR3 DNA sequence: TGTGCCAGCAGCCCAGGACAGGAGATCTATGGCTACACCTTC. Combining the CDR3 with reference TRBV7-6 and TRBJ1-2 gives the whole variable domain GAGVSQSPRYKVTKRGQDVALRCDPISGHVSLYWYRQALGQGPEFLTYFNYEAQQDKSGLPNDRFSAERPEGSISTLTIQRTEQRDSAMYRCASSPGQEIYGYTFGSGTRLTVV.